The TCR beta chain described here comes from a study of T cells in localized non-small cell lung cancer. Germline loops: CDR1 MGHDK, CDR2 SYGVNS. Between the trimmed V and J ends, which lost 6 bases and 4 bases, there was a span of 19 bases. This CDR3 has 15 residues. Measured with immunoSEQ multiplex PCR; TCRdb has only the in-frame clones, and not every one. The sample lists 130,000 or so clones; 89% were seen once. Sample: peripheral blood, taken before any cancer treatment. This clonotype was sampled from a female donor of 60 years or more with stage I lung adenocarcinoma. The rearrangement uses TRBV25-1 and TRBJ2-7, with D perhaps TRBD2 (6 bases). The CDR3 loop reads CASSQSWRGGYEQYF. The CDR3, as DNA: TGTGCCAGCAGCCAGAGTTGGAGGGGTGGTTACGAGCAGTACTTC.